The 25 T cell receptor beta chains presented below share a single source sample, sequenced in a study of T cell changes during pregnancy in multiple sclerosis. Assay used: immunoSEQ multiplex PCR; TCRdb lists only in-frame clones, some missing. The sample carries approximately 130,000 clones, about 95% recorded once. Specimen: peripheral blood, collected after pregnancy. Receptors were obtained from a female donor with multiple sclerosis, enrolled in a pregnancy study.

The chain recombines TRBV15 with TRBJ2-2; D uncertain. The CDR3 length is 12 residues. V shed 11 bases and J shed 4 bases, with 11 bases lying between them. Germline CDR1 LNHNV, CDR2 YYDKDF (reference sequence). CDR3 loop: CAHSAGTGELFF. The CDR3 region has the DNA TGTGCCCACAGTGCCGGCACCGGGGAGCTGTTTTTT.

The chain recombines TRBV7-2 with TRBJ2-3, with TRBD1 matching 9 bases. CDR3 size: 16 residues. J was trimmed by 4 bases and V by 5 bases; bases with no gene match: 10. The germline CDR1 and CDR2 sequences are SGHTA and FQGNSA. CDR3 sequence: CASSRRQGGRADTQYF. In DNA, the CDR3 is TGTGCCAGCAGCCGACGACAGGGGGGCAGGGCAGATACGCAGTATTTT.

The rearrangement links TRBV9 to TRBJ2-1, with D unresolved. Deletions cut 0 bases from V and 0 bases from J, with 7 bases between. The germline V gene has CDR1 SGDLS and CDR2 YYNGEE. The CDR3 runs 15 residues. CDR3 protein: CASSVARASYNEQFF. CDR3 nucleotide sequence: TGTGCCAGCAGCGTAGCTAGAGCCTCCTACAATGAGCAGTTCTTC. Filled out from reference TRBV9 and TRBJ2-1, the complete variable domain reads DSGVTQTPKHLITATGQRVTLRCSPRSGDLSVYWYQQSLDQGLQFLIQYYNGEERAKGNILERFSAQQFPDLHSELNLSSLELGDSALYFCASSVARASYNEQFFGPGTRLTVL.

The rearrangement joins TRBV7-8 to TRBJ2-5; D gene ambiguous. CDR3 length: 14 residues. V lost 0 bases, J lost 2 bases, and 7 bases lay in between. The germline V gene has CDR1 SGHVS and CDR2 FQNEAQ. CDR3 nucleotide sequence: TGTGCCAGCAGCTTAGCGTTCAGGCAAGAGACCCAGTACTTC. Translating gives CASSLAFRQETQYF.

This chain uses TRBV28 with TRBJ1-2; D not certain. CDR1 is MDHEN, CDR2 SYDVKM, per germline. The germline V and J ends were trimmed by 5 bases and 5 bases, with 3 bases remaining between them. The CDR3 is 10 amino acids. The CDR3 nucleotides are TGTGCCAGCAGTCATTATGGCTACACCTTC. It is translated as CASSHYGYTF.

The chain employs TRBV4-1 and TRBJ2-3, with D possibly being TRBD2 (6 bases). Looked up from germline, CDR1 is MGHRA and CDR2 is YSYEKL. Trimming removed 0 bases at V and 3 bases at J, with 10 bases between. This CDR3 contains 15 residues. CDR3: CASSQEERETDTQYF. The CDR3, as DNA: TGCGCCAGCAGCCAAGAGGAACGGGAGACAGATACGCAGTATTTT.

V and J are TRBV11-2 and TRBJ2-7; D is possibly TRBD2 (5 bases). Trimming cost V 3 bases and J 2 bases, with 17 bases left between them. Germline CDR1 reads SGHAT; CDR2 reads FQNNGV. This CDR3 is 16 amino acids long. For the CDR3, the DNA is TGTGCCAGCAGCTTGGGGAGACACCCCAGAACCTACGAGCAGTACTTC. Its translation is CASSLGRHPRTYEQYF.

The rearrangement uses TRBV12-5 and TRBJ1-2; maybe TRBD1 (5 bases). The germline V and J ends were trimmed by 0 bases and 3 bases, with 14 bases remaining between them. The CDR3 length is 16 residues. Germline assignment: CDR1 LGHNT and CDR2 FRNRAP. CDR3 protein: CASGLVLGREDYGYTF. The CDR3 bases are TGTGCTAGTGGTTTGGTACTCGGCAGGGAGGACTATGGCTACACCTTC.

The chain recombines TRBV29-1 with TRBJ2-7, with 7 nucleotides matching TRBD2. The CDR3 covers 10 residues. J lost 7 bases, V lost 5 bases, and 2 bases had no gene match. Germline V gene data show CDR1 as SQVTM and CDR2 as ANQGSEA. The CDR3 sequence is CSVLAAEQYF. The DNA for the CDR3 is TGCAGCGTTCTAGCGGCGGAGCAGTACTTC.

This chain links TRBV5-6 with TRBJ2-7; 13 bases are shared with TRBD2. V shed 0 bases, J shed 4 bases, and the junction held 7 bases outside the gene matches. The germline V gene encodes CDR1 SGHDT and CDR2 YYEEEE. The length of the CDR3 is 17 residues. CDR3 DNA: TGTGCCAGCAGCTTGGGGGGACTAGCGGGATCGCTATACGAGCAGTACTTC. It specifies CASSLGGLAGSLYEQYF.

The chain is built from TRBV19 and TRBJ2-1, with TRBD2 matching over 7 bases. CDR1 LNHDA and CDR2 SQIVND come from the germline V gene (reference sequence). J gave up 0 bases and V 3 bases, and 8 bases lay outside the gene matches. This CDR3 region has 17 residues. The CDR3 DNA follows: TGTGCCAGTAGTATTGGCGGGAGCGCCAGCTCCTACAATGAGCAGTTCTTC. Translation: CASSIGGSASSYNEQFF.

The chain joins TRBV29-1 to TRBJ2-7, with a possible D match to TRBD1 (6 bases). CDR3 length: 12 residues. V lost 3 bases, J lost 2 bases, and 8 bases lay in between. Germline CDR1 reads SQVTM; CDR2 reads ANQGSEA. CDR3 coding DNA: TGCAGCGTTGAGTCAGGGGCCTACGAGCAGTACTTC. This codes for CSVESGAYEQYF.

This clone was counted a single time. The chain joins TRBV10-3 to TRBJ1-1, with D possibly TRBD1 on 5 matching bases. The germline V gene has CDR1 ENHRY and CDR2 SYGVKD. CDR3 length: 14 amino acids. V gave up 2 bases and J gave up 2 bases, with 9 bases separating them. CDR3 nucleotides: TGTGCCATCAGTGAGGGGGGGGGTAACACTGAAGCTTTCTTT. As protein: CAISEGGGNTEAFF.

The chain recombines TRBV9 with TRBJ2-7, with 8 bases matching TRBD2. Looked up from germline, CDR1 is SGDLS and CDR2 is YYNGEE. The CDR3 totals 16 residues. V lost 4 bases to trimming and J lost 5 bases; unmatched junction nucleotides: 14. DNA of the CDR3: TGTGCCAGCAGCCCACGTCTAATGGCGGGAGGCCACGAGCAGTACTTC. Protein sequence: CASSPRLMAGGHEQYF.

V usage is TRBV11-3 and J usage is TRBJ2-6, with D perhaps TRBD2 (6 bases). Trimming took off 4 bases at V and 2 bases at J, with 18 bases between the two ends. CDR1 SGHNT and CDR2 YENEEA come from the germline V gene. CDR3 length equals 18 residues. CDR3 residues: CASSSNIRRETGANVLTF. Written as DNA, the CDR3 is TGTGCCAGCAGCTCCAACATAAGGAGGGAAACTGGGGCCAACGTCCTGACTTTC.

The chain employs TRBV19 and TRBJ2-3; 12 positions agree with TRBD2. CDR3 size: 17 residues. Germline V gives CDR1 LNHDA, CDR2 SQIVND (reference sequence). V trimming: 3 bases; J trimming: 3 bases; junction bases outside the gene matches: 7. The CDR3 is CASSMLAGTSGTDTQYF. The DNA for the CDR3 is TGTGCCAGTAGTATGCTCGCGGGGACTAGCGGGACAGATACGCAGTATTTT.

The genes are TRBV29-1 and TRBJ2-7; possible D gene TRBD1, 6 bases. The CDR3 is 13 amino acids. Trimming removed 6 bases from V and 1 base from J, with 13 bases in between. The germline CDR1 and CDR2 sequences are SQVTM and ANQGSEA. Here the CDR3 reads CSVSRTESYEQYF. Written as DNA, the CDR3 is TGCAGCGTCTCCCGGACAGAATCCTACGAGCAGTACTTC.

This chain links TRBV29-1 with TRBJ2-1, with 8 bases that match TRBD2. Per germline, CDR1 SQVTM and CDR2 ANQGSEA. J was trimmed by 2 bases and V by 4 bases; bases with no gene match: 10. The CDR3 contains 16 residues. The CDR3 DNA reads TGCAGCGTTGGTTGGCTGTCGGGAGGGGCCTACAATGAGCAGTTCTTC. Protein sequence: CSVGWLSGGAYNEQFF.

The rearrangement links TRBV9 to TRBJ2-2, with D possibly being TRBD2 (5 bases). Trimming stripped 4 bases from V and 1 base from J, with 14 bases between. The germline V gene has CDR1 SGDLS and CDR2 YYNGEE. CDR3 length: 16 amino acids. In nucleotides, the CDR3 is TGTGCCAGCAGCCCTCCTGGGAGAGGGAACACCGGGGAGCTGTTTTTT. Its translation is CASSPPGRGNTGELFF.

This clone was observed a single time. This chain joins TRBV27 and TRBJ1-1; D ambiguous. Germline loops: CDR1 MNHEY, CDR2 SMNVEV (reference sequence). The V end lost 5 bases, the J end lost 1 base, and 11 bases lay between the germline ends. The CDR3 sequence is 14 residues long. The CDR3 coding sequence is TGTGCCAGCAGTAGTCGTTTCGGGAACACTGAAGCTTTCTTT. It translates to CASSSRFGNTEAFF.

The V call is TRBV28, the J call TRBJ1-1, with D hard to call. V was clipped by 2 bases and J by 5 bases, with 6 bases between them. Germline V gene data show CDR1 as MDHEN and CDR2 as SYDVKM. There are 12 residues in the CDR3. CDR3 nucleotides: TGTGCCAGCAGTTTAATCCAGACTGAAGCTTTCTTT. Translated: CASSLIQTEAFF.

The chain employs TRBV5-4 and TRBJ1-2; the match to TRBD1 covers 9 bases. CDR3 length: 13 residues. The V gene's germline CDR1 is SGHNT and CDR2 YYREEE (reference sequence). With V trimmed by 4 bases and J by 7 bases, 5 bases remained unmatched. The CDR3 protein is CASSTRDRVGYTF. CDR3 DNA: TGTGCCAGCAGCACCCGGGACAGGGTTGGCTACACCTTC.

The chain is built from TRBV28 and TRBJ2-7; weak D call: TRBD1 (5 bases). Per the germline V gene, CDR1 is MDHEN and CDR2 is SYDVKM. This CDR3 has 14 amino acids. Trimming removed 3 bases at V and 6 bases at J, with 15 bases between. The DNA of the CDR3 is TGTGCCAGCAGTTTGGACCGGTCTGGGGCCGAGCAGTACTTC. It is translated as CASSLDRSGAEQYF.

The V gene is TRBV28, the J gene TRBJ2-7; tentatively, D is TRBD1 (7 bases). This CDR3 contains 18 residues. Trimming stripped 3 bases from V and 3 bases from J, with 24 bases between. The V gene's germline CDR1 is MDHEN and CDR2 SYDVKM. This chain's CDR3 is CASSFGGQTNGKGYEQYF. CDR3 in DNA: TGTGCCAGCAGTTTCGGGGGACAGACGAACGGGAAGGGCTACGAGCAGTACTTC.

This rearrangement joins TRBV19 to TRBJ1-5; D gene ambiguous. The CDR3 is 16 residues long. Germline values: CDR1 LNHDA, CDR2 SQIVND (reference sequence). V was pared by 2 bases and J by 6 bases, with 17 bases between. The CDR3 sequence is CASSISSGPRPQPQHF. CDR3 nucleotide sequence: TGTGCCAGTAGTATAAGTTCCGGTCCGCGTCCTCAGCCCCAGCATTTT.